This TCR beta chain was recorded in a study of T cells in Graves' hyperthyroidism and ophthalmopathy. RNA transcripts served as the template for amplifying TCR beta CDR3 regions. The HTBI set primed first-round TCR CDR3 RT-PCR. TCRdb reprocessed the multiplex PCR reads with MiXCR, giving one entry per CDR3 protein. This table has roughly 840,000 distinct CDR3 sequences, around 38% appearing once. The specimen was blood. The receptor was isolated from a man in his late teens or twenties with Graves' hyperthyroidism.

CDR3 in amino acids: CASRLAGAEAFF. CDR3 DNA: TGTGCCAGTAGGTTGGCAGGTGCTGAAGCTTTCTTT. This rearrangement joins TRBV19 to TRBJ1-1; D ambiguous. The CDR3 runs 12 residues. Germline assignment: CDR1 LNHDA and CDR2 SQIVND (reference sequence). The germline V and J ends were trimmed by 6 bases and 6 bases, with 11 bases remaining between them.